These 29 T cell receptor beta chains were sequenced from one sample in a study of cytomegalovirus exposure and HLA in healthy donors. Researchers ran the PCR with 60 Vbeta and 13 Jbeta primers. Assay used: immunoSEQ multiplex PCR; TCRdb lists only in-frame clones, some missing. This table holds some 87,000 clones, approximately 79% found once. Sample: PBMCs. All receptors come from a man aged 25 to 45 in good health and CMV-seronegative.

The chain carries TRBV2 and TRBJ2-5, with TRBD2 identical over 9 bases. In germline, CDR1 is SNHLY, CDR2 FYNNEI. This CDR3 has 13 amino acids. After removal of 0 bases from V and 12 bases from J, the junction contained 5 bases not matched to a gene. The CDR3 nucleotides read TGTGCCAGCAGTGAAGCAAGCGGGGGGTTCGAGTACTTC. Amino acids: CASSEASGGFEYF.

V gene TRBV4-1 combines with J gene TRBJ2-2, with D possibly being TRBD1 (6 bases). In germline, CDR1 is MGHRA, CDR2 YSYEKL. Trimming stripped 3 bases from V and 5 bases from J, with 19 bases between. The CDR3 covers 17 residues. The CDR3 region is CASSHPGAGERTGELFF. The CDR3 coding sequence is TGCGCCAGCAGCCACCCCGGGGCAGGGGAAAGGACCGGGGAGCTGTTTTTT.

The chain links TRBV27 to TRBJ1-5; the D is unclear. V lost 2 bases and J 4 bases, leaving 6 bases between the germline ends. CDR1 and CDR2 (germline): MNHEY, SMNVEV (reference sequence). This CDR3 region has 13 residues. This CDR3 is CASSLERNQPQHF. The CDR3 DNA reads TGTGCCAGCAGTTTAGAGAGAAATCAGCCCCAGCATTTT.

This chain uses TRBV6-5 with TRBJ2-2, with 8 bases identical to TRBD1. The CDR3 consists of 15 residues. CDR1 is MNHEY, CDR2 SVGAGI, per germline. V was clipped by 4 bases and J by 7 bases; unmatched bases: 8. The CDR3 region is CASSWGQVKGGELFF. The CDR3 DNA reads as TGTGCCAGCAGTTGGGGACAGGTTAAAGGCGGGGAGCTGTTTTTT.

The chain couples TRBV19 to TRBJ2-7, with 9 bases fitting TRBD2. This CDR3 has 14 amino acids. V gave up 8 bases and J gave up 4 bases; unmatched junction bases: 9. The V gene's germline CDR1 is LNHDA and CDR2 SQIVND (reference sequence). CDR3 in DNA: TGTGCCAGTTGCCGGCGGGGGGGCTCTTACGAGCAGTACTTC. Translated, it gives CASCRRGGSYEQYF.

V is TRBV7-8 and J is TRBJ1-3; 7 nucleotides match TRBD1. The germline CDR1 and CDR2 sequences are SGHVS and FQNEAQ. The CDR3 consists of 16 residues. V shed 5 bases, J shed 0 bases, and the junction held 7 bases outside the gene matches. CDR3 sequence (DNA): TGTGCCAGCAGCACCCGGACAGGTTTCTCTGGAAACACCATATATTTT. Translating it yields CASSTRTGFSGNTIYF.

CDR3 sequence reads: CASSAEGVEQYF. The CDR3 DNA reads TGTGCCAGCAGCGCCGAAGGGGTCGAGCAGTACTTC. J is TRBJ2-7 and V is TRBV9, with D perhaps matching TRBD1 (5 bases). The CDR3 is 12 residues long. V dropped 3 bases and J dropped 6 bases, with 10 bases sitting between them. The germline V gene encodes CDR1 SGDLS and CDR2 YYNGEE.

The genes are TRBV19 and TRBJ2-1, with TRBD1 as a possible D gene (5 bases). V shed 7 bases and J shed 3 bases, with 10 bases lying between them. Germline V gene sequence: CDR1 LNHDA, CDR2 SQIVND (reference sequence). The CDR3 length is 13 residues. CDR3 sequence: CASKGQLYNEQFF. The CDR3 region has the DNA TGTGCCAGTAAGGGGCAACTCTACAATGAGCAGTTCTTC.

This clone turned up a few times. The rearrangement joins TRBV28 to TRBJ2-7, with D possibly TRBD1 on 5 matching bases. Germline assignment: CDR1 MDHEN and CDR2 SYDVKM. The V end lost 7 bases, the J end lost 7 bases, and 14 bases lay between the germline ends. This CDR3 has 12 residues. CDR3 residues: CASNARAEEQYF. DNA for the CDR3: TGTGCCAGCAACGCCAGGGCTGAAGAGCAGTACTTC.

The V and J genes are TRBV5-1 and TRBJ2-5; D possibly corresponds to TRBD1 (5 bases). In germline, CDR1 is SGHRS, CDR2 YFSETQ. Between the trimmed V and J ends, which lost 4 bases and 3 bases, there was a span of 16 bases. This CDR3 has 15 amino acids. The DNA for the CDR3 is TGCGCCAGCAGCGTAAGTCAGGGTTCGGAAGAGACCCAGTACTTC. Translation gives CASSVSQGSEETQYF.

The sample holds a few counts of this clone. The chain combines TRBV18 with TRBJ1-3; D may be TRBD1 (5 bases). V dropped 5 bases and J dropped 0 bases, with 14 bases sitting between them. Germline CDR1 and CDR2: KGHSH and LQKENI. This CDR3 comprises 16 residues. Here the CDR3 reads CASSSTGGPSGNTIYF. The CDR3 DNA is TGTGCCAGCTCATCTACAGGTGGGCCCTCTGGAAACACCATATATTTT.

V and J are TRBV10-2 and TRBJ2-5, with TRBD2 matching 14 bases. Germline V gives CDR1 WSHSY, CDR2 SAAADI. Germline trimming cut 7 bases from V and 4 bases from J; bases unmatched to any gene: 8. The CDR3 totals 16 residues. The chain's CDR3 is CASKGLAGGWGETQYF. The CDR3 DNA sequence: TGCGCCAGCAAAGGACTAGCGGGGGGTTGGGGAGAGACCCAGTACTTC.

This sequence joins TRBV5-8 and TRBJ2-1, with D hard to call. Between the trimmed V and J ends, which lost 4 bases and 4 bases, there was a span of 3 bases. Per the germline V gene, CDR1 is SGHTS and CDR2 is YDEGEE. This CDR3 has 11 residues. The CDR3 sequence: CASSRYNEQFF. The CDR3 nucleotides read TGTGCCAGCAGCCGGTACAATGAGCAGTTCTTC.

The chain has TRBV27 and TRBJ1-5; perhaps TRBD1 as D (5 bases). The V end was cut by 4 bases, the J end by 2 bases, with 15 bases between. Germline CDR1 is MNHEY and CDR2 is SMNVEV (reference sequence). This CDR3 region has 16 residues. The CDR3 DNA is TGTGCCAGCAGTTCCCGGGGGGAATCGGGCAATCAGCCCCAGCATTTT. Translated: CASSSRGESGNQPQHF.

The CDR3 nucleotides are TGTGCCAGCAGCTCTGGACTAGCGGGGGGGCTGAATGAGCAGTTCTTC. Translating gives CASSSGLAGGLNEQFF. V is TRBV7-2 and J is TRBJ2-1, with 15 bases matching TRBD2. The ends lost 4 bases at V and 7 bases at J; junction bases unmatched: 5. This CDR3 contains 16 residues. The germline V gene encodes CDR1 SGHTA and CDR2 FQGNSA.

This clone has more than one count but fewer than ten. The chain uses TRBV19 and TRBJ1-1; no firm D call. The germline gives CDR1 LNHDA, CDR2 SQIVND (reference sequence). This CDR3 contains 17 residues. V shed 0 bases and J shed 1 base, with 15 bases lying between them. CDR3 protein: CASSIEQDKDWNTEAFF. CDR3 sequence (DNA): TGTGCCAGTAGTATAGAGCAGGATAAGGACTGGAACACTGAAGCTTTCTTT.

V and J are TRBV5-1 and TRBJ2-1; 8 nucleotides line up with TRBD2. CDR3 length: 20 amino acids. Looked up from germline, CDR1 is SGHRS and CDR2 is YFSETQ. With V trimmed by 3 bases and J by 2 bases, 19 bases remained unmatched. The CDR3 protein is CASSSLLGGARMDTYNEQFF. In DNA, the CDR3 is TGCGCCAGCAGCTCTCTTCTCGGGGGGGCCCGAATGGATACCTACAATGAGCAGTTCTTC.

The V gene is TRBV7-3, the J gene TRBJ1-1, with D possibly being TRBD1 (5 bases). Germline loops: CDR1 SGHTA, CDR2 FQGTGA. V lost 5 bases to trimming and J lost 3 bases, with 19 bases between them. The CDR3 runs 16 residues. The CDR3 region is CASSPRSGAGYTEAFF. The CDR3, as DNA: TGTGCCAGCAGCCCGCGCTCGGGTGCAGGGTACACTGAAGCTTTCTTT.

V usage is TRBV11-2 and J usage is TRBJ1-1, with TRBD1 as a possible D gene (5 bases). The CDR3 is 14 amino acids. V lost 1 base and J 5 bases, leaving 11 bases between the germline ends. Germline-derived CDR1 and CDR2 are SGHAT and FQNNGV. CDR3 protein: CASSLVQGGTEAFF. CDR3 DNA sequence: TGTGCCAGCAGCTTAGTTCAGGGAGGGACTGAAGCTTTCTTT.

V usage is TRBV19 and J usage is TRBJ1-4; TRBD1 matches at 8 bases. Germline V gene lookup returns CDR1 LNHDA and CDR2 SQIVND (reference sequence). Trimming removed 3 bases from V and 3 bases from J; junction bases left unmatched: 6. There are 16 residues in the CDR3. CDR3 in amino acids: CASSIRQGAPNEKLFF. CDR3 in DNA: TGTGCCAGTAGTATTCGGCAGGGGGCCCCTAATGAAAAACTGTTTTTT.

The V gene is TRBV4-1, the J gene TRBJ1-5; D is perhaps TRBD1 (5 bases). V gave up 1 base and J gave up 6 bases, with 19 bases separating them. CDR3 size: 17 residues. CDR1 and CDR2 (germline): MGHRA, YSYEKL. In DNA form, the CDR3 reads TGCGCCAGCAGCCAAGCCTCAGCCGTAGGGGTCGGTCAGCCCCAGCATTTT. Its translation: CASSQASAVGVGQPQHF.

This chain uses TRBV2 with TRBJ1-1, with 7 bases identical to TRBD1. The V segment lost 7 bases and the J segment 4 bases; nucleotides outside the gene matches: 9. Germline lookup yields CDR1 SNHLY and CDR2 FYNNEI. There are 14 residues in the CDR3. The CDR3 is CASIERRGPTEAFF. The CDR3 DNA reads TGTGCCAGCATCGAGAGGAGGGGGCCCACTGAAGCTTTCTTT.

The V call is TRBV30, the J call TRBJ2-7, with 7 bases matching TRBD1. CDR1 is GTSNPN and CDR2 is SVGIG in the germline V gene (reference sequence). V lost 0 bases, J lost 9 bases, and 11 bases stayed unmatched. The CDR3 is made up of 14 amino acids. CDR3 sequence reads: CAWSVGTAPTRQYF. Here the CDR3 DNA reads TGTGCCTGGAGTGTGGGGACAGCTCCTACGAGGCAGTACTTC.

The V gene is TRBV6-1, the J gene TRBJ1-1, with 9 bases lining up with TRBD1. CDR3 size: 15 residues. V trimming: 6 bases; J trimming: 1 base; junction bases outside the gene matches: 6. CDR1 and CDR2 from the germline V gene are MNHNS and SASEGT. The CDR3 reads CASRQGANGNTEAFF. As DNA, the CDR3 is TGTGCCAGCAGACAGGGGGCGAACGGGAACACTGAAGCTTTCTTT.

V usage is TRBV27 and J usage is TRBJ1-2; TRBD1 matches at 10 bases. The germline gives CDR1 MNHEY, CDR2 SMNVEV (reference sequence). The CDR3 covers 15 residues. J gave up 7 bases and V 4 bases, and 9 bases lay outside the gene matches. CDR3 region: CASSCGQGEVCGYTF. The CDR3 DNA reads as TGTGCCAGCAGTTGCGGACAGGGGGAAGTCTGTGGCTACACCTTC.

The chain joins TRBV19 to TRBJ2-5, with a tentative D call TRBD1 (6 bases). The V gene's germline CDR1 is LNHDA and CDR2 SQIVND (reference sequence). V lost 2 bases, J lost 4 bases, and 8 bases lay in between. The CDR3 sequence is 13 residues long. The CDR3 nucleotides read TGTGCCAGTAGTATATCAGGGGTAGAGACCCAGTACTTC. Its protein is CASSISGVETQYF. Based on the CDR3 plus reference TRBV19 and TRBJ2-5, the full variable domain is DGGITQSPKYLFRKEGQNVTLSCEQNLNHDAMYWYRQDPGQGLRLIYYSQIVNDFQKGDIAEGYSVSREKKESFPLTVTSAQKNPTAFYLCASSISGVETQYFGPGTRLLVL.

The genes are TRBV28 and TRBJ2-3, with unresolved D. Germline CDR1 reads MDHEN; CDR2 reads SYDVKM. The CDR3 loop spans 12 amino acids. V dropped 6 bases and J dropped 4 bases, with 8 bases sitting between them. The CDR3, as DNA: TGTGCCAGCAGCACACCTCCAGATACGCAGTATTTT. Translation gives CASSTPPDTQYF.

This rearrangement joins TRBV14 to TRBJ1-3, with 7 nucleotides matching TRBD1. V lost 6 bases to trimming and J lost 3 bases; unmatched junction nucleotides: 14. Per germline, CDR1 SGHDN and CDR2 FVKESK. This CDR3 has 17 residues. For the CDR3, the DNA is TGTGCCAGCAGTCGACTGACAGGGTTAGCTTATGGAAACACCATATATTTT. Translation: CASSRLTGLAYGNTIYF.

V usage is TRBV10-3 and J usage is TRBJ1-3, with no clear D. The germline V gene encodes CDR1 ENHRY and CDR2 SYGVKD. This CDR3 is built from 14 residues. The V and J ends lost 3 bases and 1 base respectively, with 7 bases between them. The DNA for the CDR3 is TGTGCCATCAGTGAACCAGTTTCTGGAAACACCATATATTTT. Translating it yields CAISEPVSGNTIYF.